The present TCR beta chain was sequenced within a study of a mutant IDH1 vaccine in newly diagnosed glioma (dated by TCRdb to about 2021). Looking at the study overall: Vaccination started 4-6 weeks after radiotherapy alone, or was given together with temozolomide cycles in the groups whose treatment included chemotherapy. Peripheral blood samples were drawn at six visits, namely V03 (baseline), V05, V07, V10, V12 and V13. Longitudinal TCRB deep sequencing was performed for fewer than 30 treated patients wherever samples were available for exploratory analyses. The roughly 33 treated patients were approximately 62% male and roughly 40% female, with a mean age of around 40 years. Before enrollment, patients had received standard therapy of radiotherapy alone, temozolomide alone, or radiochemotherapy with temozolomide; most received the combination. The week-35 safety follow-up was designated visit V12, and the week-47 end of study was designated visit V13.

Broader findings and caveats from the paper: Across multiple MHC alleles, vaccine-induced immune responses were seen in 90% to 95% of patients. PBMC samples for TCRB deep sequencing were selected based on availability. It was noted by the authors that analyses of patient blood samples could not be reproduced owing to sample limitations. Changes in the top peripheral T cell clonotypes picked up by TCRB sequencing did not appear to be linked to pseudoprogression.

The sample's time point label, decoded: week 35, safety follow-up. Each vaccine dose was 300 ug of a 20-mer mutant IDH1 peptide in Montanide, given subcutaneously with topical imiquimod. Patients received eight vaccinations in weeks 1, 3, 5, 7, 11, 15, 19 and 23, corresponding to visits V03 through V10. Donors had newly diagnosed WHO grade 3 or 4 IDH1-mutant astrocytomas with loss of nuclear ATRX. The samples were drawn from NOA16, a multicentre, single-arm, open-label phase I trial in Germany that tested a mutant IDH1 peptide vaccine in humans for the first time. Genomic DNA for TCRB sequencing was isolated from EDTA blood with the DNeasy Blood and Tissue Kit. Details on this clone: Its antigen specificity is not known. Nothing much larger sits one base from this clone, and base qualities are not available.

The library was prepared using the immunoSEQ multiplex PCR assay. Rearranged TCR beta chain sequences were amplified using the hsTCRB Kit according to the manufacturer's protocol. TCRB libraries were sequenced on an Illumina MiSeq. Per the original workflow: Demultiplexing, trimming and gene mapping were performed with the kit vendor's proprietary platform. TCRdb stores this immuneACCESS table with in-frame sequences only. Part of the clones is absent; in the studies checked, under half of the shortfall reflects unresolved V genes, and no reason is known for the rest. From that table come the V and J calls and clone size; the DNA was used to work out D and trimming. The sample data list approximately 50,000 clones, and roughly 91% of these were observed just once. 5.7% of the sample comes from the top ten. Ends trimmed: V by 4 bases, J by 1 base; bases unmatched to a gene: 7. CDR1 and CDR2 (LNHDA, SQIVND) derive from the germline V gene (reference sequence). Taken from cysteine to phenylalanine, the CDR3 has 16 residues. Only the CDR3 region is kept as DNA, spanning 48 bases read in frame from base 1.

The clonotype originates from a woman in her thirties or forties with glioma. The chain is made from TRBV19 and TRBJ2-1; 7 central nucleotides agree with TRBD1. Sequencing used PBMCs, obtained from a glioma patient whose treatment included an IDH1 peptide vaccine. The sequenced DNA: TGTGCCAGTAGTACATTAGGGGGCGGGTCCTACAATGAGCAGTTCTTC. This encodes CASSTLGGGSYNEQFF.